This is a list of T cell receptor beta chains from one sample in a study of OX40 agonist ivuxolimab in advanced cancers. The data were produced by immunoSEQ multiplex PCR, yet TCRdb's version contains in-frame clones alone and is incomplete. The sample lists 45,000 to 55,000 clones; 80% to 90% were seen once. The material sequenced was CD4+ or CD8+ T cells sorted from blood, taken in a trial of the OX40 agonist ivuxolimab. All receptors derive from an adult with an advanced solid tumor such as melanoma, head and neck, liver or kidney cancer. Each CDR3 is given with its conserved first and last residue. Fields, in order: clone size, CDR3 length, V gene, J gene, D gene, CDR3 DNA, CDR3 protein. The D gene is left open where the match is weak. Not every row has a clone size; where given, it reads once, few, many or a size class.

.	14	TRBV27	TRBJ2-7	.	TGTGCCAGCCGAAACCGGGACAACTCCTACGAGCAGTACTTC	CASRNRDNSYEQYF
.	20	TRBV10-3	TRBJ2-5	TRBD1	TGTGCCATCTACACCTCAGAGGGGACAGGGCCGACAGAAGCCCAAGAGACCCAGTACTTC	CAIYTSEGTGPTEAQETQYF
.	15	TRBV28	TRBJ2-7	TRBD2	TGTGCCAGCAGCCGCCTAGCGGGAGGAATCAACGAGCAGTACTTC	CASSRLAGGINEQYF
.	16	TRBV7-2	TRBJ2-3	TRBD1	TGTGCCAGCAGCTTGGGTTCGGGACAGAGGGGAGATACGCAGTATTTT	CASSLGSGQRGDTQYF
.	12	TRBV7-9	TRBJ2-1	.	TGTGCCAGCAGCTTAGAGATAGTAGAGCAGTTCTTC	CASSLEIVEQFF
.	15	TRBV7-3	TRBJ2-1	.	TGTGCCAGCAGCTTAGGGGTGGTCGGACACAATGAGCAGTTCTTC	CASSLGVVGHNEQFF
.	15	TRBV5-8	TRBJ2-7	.	TGTGCCAGCAACCCCCCCGCCCCCGGGAGTGGGGAGCAGTACTTC	CASNPPAPGSGEQYF
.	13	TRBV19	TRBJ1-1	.	TGTGCCAGTAGTCTAGGGAGTAACACTGAAGCTTTCTTT	CASSLGSNTEAFF
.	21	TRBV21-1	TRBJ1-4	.	TGTGCCAGCAGCAAATTTTATTGGTTCACCTGGTTGGGGGCAACTAATGAAAAACTGTTTTTT	CASSKFYWFTWLGATNEKLFF
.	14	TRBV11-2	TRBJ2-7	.	TGTGCCAGCAGCTTAAATAGCAGAGGCGACAGGCGGTACTTC	CASSLNSRGDRRYF
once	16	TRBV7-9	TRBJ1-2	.	TGTGCCAGCAGCTTAGCGCACTTGGTGGCGAGTGATGGCTACACCTTC	CASSLAHLVASDGYTF
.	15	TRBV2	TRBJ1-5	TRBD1	TGTGCCAGCAGAGGGGGACAGGGAGGGGATCAGCCCCAGCATTTT	CASRGGQGGDQPQHF
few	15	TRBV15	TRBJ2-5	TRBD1	TGTGCCACCAGCAGAGATAGGACAGGCCAAGAGACCCAGTACTTC	CATSRDRTGQETQYF
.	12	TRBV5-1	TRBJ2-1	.	TGCGCCAGCAGCCCGGCCATCAATGAGCAGTTCTTC	CASSPAINEQFF
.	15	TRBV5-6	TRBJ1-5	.	TGTGCCAGCAGCGCCAACCAGGCGAGTTATCAGCCCCAGCATTTT	CASSANQASYQPQHF
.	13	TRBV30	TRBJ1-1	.	TGTGCCTGGAGTGGTCAGGGGAACACTGAAGCTTTCTTT	CAWSGQGNTEAFF
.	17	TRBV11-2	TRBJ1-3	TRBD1	TGTGCCAGCAGCCGGGGACAGGCCGACACCTCTGGAAACACCATATATTTT	CASSRGQADTSGNTIYF
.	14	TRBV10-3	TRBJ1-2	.	TGTGCCATCAGTGAGTCTAGCCAGACCTATGGCTACACCTTC	CAISESSQTYGYTF
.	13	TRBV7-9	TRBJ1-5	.	TGTGCCAGCAGCTTAGGTCGAGATCAGCCCCAGCATTTT	CASSLGRDQPQHF
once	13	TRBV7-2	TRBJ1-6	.	TGTGCCAGCAGCCCCGGGACTCGGTCACCCCTCCACTTT	CASSPGTRSPLHF
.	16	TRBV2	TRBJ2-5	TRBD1	TGTGCCAGCAGCTCACTGGGACAGGGGCTACGGGAGACCCAGTACTTC	CASSSLGQGLRETQYF
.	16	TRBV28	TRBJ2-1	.	TGTGCCAGCAGTTTTGAGGGGACTCGCCACTACAATGAGCAGTTCTTC	CASSFEGTRHYNEQFF
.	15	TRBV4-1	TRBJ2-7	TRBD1	TGCGCCAGCAGCCCTTGGGACAGGGTCAAATCCGAGCAGTACTTC	CASSPWDRVKSEQYF
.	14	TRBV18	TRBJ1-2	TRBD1	TGTGCCAGCTCCCCCGACAGGGGGTTCGACGGCTACACCTTC	CASSPDRGFDGYTF
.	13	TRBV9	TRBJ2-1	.	TGTGCCAGCAGCGACATAGCTCACAATGAGCAGTTCTTC	CASSDIAHNEQFF
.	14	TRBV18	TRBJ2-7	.	TGTGCCAGCTCACCATTCGCAGGGGACTACGAGCAGTACTTC	CASSPFAGDYEQYF
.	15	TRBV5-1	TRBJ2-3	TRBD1	TGCGCCAGCAGCTTGGCCGGGACAGTCACAGATACGCAGTATTTT	CASSLAGTVTDTQYF
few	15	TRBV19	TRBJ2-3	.	TGTGCCAGTAGTAGCGGAGTCCCCGGGACAGATACGCAGTATTTT	CASSSGVPGTDTQYF
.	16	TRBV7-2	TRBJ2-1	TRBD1	TGTGCCAGCAGCTCGAACCGGGACAGGGTAAGGAATGAGCAGTTCTTC	CASSSNRDRVRNEQFF
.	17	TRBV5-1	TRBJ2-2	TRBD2	TGCGCCAGCAGCTTGGGGCTAGCGGGAGAATACACCGGGGAGCTGTTTTTT	CASSLGLAGEYTGELFF
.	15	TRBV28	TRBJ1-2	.	TGTGCCAGCAGCCAAATGGGGACCTCCGGCTATGGCTACACCTTC	CASSQMGTSGYGYTF